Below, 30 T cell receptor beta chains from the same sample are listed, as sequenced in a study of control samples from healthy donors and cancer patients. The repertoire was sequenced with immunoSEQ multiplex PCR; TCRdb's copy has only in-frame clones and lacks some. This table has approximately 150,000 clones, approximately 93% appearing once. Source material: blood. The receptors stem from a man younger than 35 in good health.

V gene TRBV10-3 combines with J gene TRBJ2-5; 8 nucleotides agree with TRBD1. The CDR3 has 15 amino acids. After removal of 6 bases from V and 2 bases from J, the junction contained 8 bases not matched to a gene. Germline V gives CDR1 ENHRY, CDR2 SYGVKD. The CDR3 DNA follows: TGTGCCATCAGACACACAGGGGGAACTCAAGAGACCCAGTACTTC. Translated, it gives CAIRHTGGTQETQYF.

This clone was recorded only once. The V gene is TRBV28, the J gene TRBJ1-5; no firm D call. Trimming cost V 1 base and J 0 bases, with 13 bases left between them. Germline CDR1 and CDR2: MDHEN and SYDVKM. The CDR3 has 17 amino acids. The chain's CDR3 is CASSLLRQSYSNQPQHF. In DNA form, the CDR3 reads TGTGCCAGCAGTTTATTGAGGCAGTCCTATAGCAATCAGCCCCAGCATTTT.

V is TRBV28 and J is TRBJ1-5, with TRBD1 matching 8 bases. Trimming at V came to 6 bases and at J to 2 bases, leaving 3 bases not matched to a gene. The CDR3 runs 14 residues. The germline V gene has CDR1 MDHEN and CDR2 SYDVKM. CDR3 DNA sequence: TGTGCCAGCAGAATGACAGGGGGCAATCAGCCCCAGCATTTT. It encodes CASRMTGGNQPQHF.

The CDR3 sequence is CAWSGAGVYRSGYTF. The CDR3 bases are TGTGCCTGGAGCGGGGCGGGGGTTTATAGGTCTGGCTACACCTTC. The V gene is TRBV30, the J gene TRBJ1-2; D is perhaps TRBD1 (5 bases). The CDR3 extends over 15 amino acids. V lost 3 bases and J lost 7, with 21 bases in between. The germline CDR1 and CDR2 sequences are GTSNPN and SVGIG (reference sequence).

The CDR3 nucleotides are TGTGCCAGCAGACACAGGGCCGATTCAAGCTCCTATAATTCACCCCTCCACTTT. It specifies CASRHRADSSSYNSPLHF. The chain combines TRBV2 with TRBJ1-6, with TRBD1 as a possible D gene (6 bases). CDR1 is SNHLY, CDR2 FYNNEI, per germline. The CDR3 has 18 amino acids. V was clipped by 6 bases and J by 0 bases, with 18 bases between them.

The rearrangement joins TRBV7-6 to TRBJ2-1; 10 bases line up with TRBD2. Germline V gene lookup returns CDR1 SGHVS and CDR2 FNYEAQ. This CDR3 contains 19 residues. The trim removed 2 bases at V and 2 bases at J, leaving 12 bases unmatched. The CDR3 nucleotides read TGTGCCAGCAGCTTACGCTTATTCCGGCTAGCGGGGGCCTACAATGAGCAGTTCTTC. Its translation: CASSLRLFRLAGAYNEQFF.

The CDR3 spells CASSLTHRARRQETQYF. CDR3 bases: TGTGCCAGCAGCTTGACCCACAGGGCTAGACGGCAAGAGACCCAGTACTTC. The chain carries TRBV11-2 and TRBJ2-5; tentative D call: TRBD1 (6 bases). Germline CDR1 reads SGHAT; CDR2 reads FQNNGV. This CDR3 region has 17 residues. The ends were cut back, 3 bases at V and 2 bases at J, with 19 bases in the middle.

The CDR3: CASSMTHWEQRNTEAFF. In nucleotides, the CDR3 is TGTGCCAGTAGTATGACTCACTGGGAACAGAGGAACACTGAAGCTTTCTTT. This chain connects TRBV19 to TRBJ1-1, with no clear D. The CDR3 consists of 17 residues. CDR1 LNHDA and CDR2 SQIVND come from the germline V gene (reference sequence). V lost 3 bases, J lost 1 base, and 18 bases lay in between.

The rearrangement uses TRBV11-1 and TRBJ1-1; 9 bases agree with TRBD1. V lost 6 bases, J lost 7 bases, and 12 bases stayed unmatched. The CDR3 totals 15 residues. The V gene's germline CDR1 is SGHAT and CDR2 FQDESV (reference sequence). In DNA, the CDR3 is TGTGCCAGCAGGGCTACAGGGGGCATGGCGGGTGAAGCTTTCTTT. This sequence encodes CASRATGGMAGEAFF.

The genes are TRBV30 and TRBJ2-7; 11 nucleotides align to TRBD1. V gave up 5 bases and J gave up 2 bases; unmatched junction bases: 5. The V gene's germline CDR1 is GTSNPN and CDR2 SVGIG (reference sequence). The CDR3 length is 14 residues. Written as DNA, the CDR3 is TGTGCCTGGGACCGGGACAGGGGGACCTACGAGCAGTACTTC. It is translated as CAWDRDRGTYEQYF. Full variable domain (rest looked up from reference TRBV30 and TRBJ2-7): SQTIHQWPATLVQPVGSPLSLECTVEGTSNPNLYWYRQAAGRGLQLLFYSVGIGQISSEVPQNLSASRPQDRQFILSSKKLLLSDSGFYLCAWDRDRGTYEQYFGPGTRLTVT.

CDR3 sequence reads: CASSTGDRSSYNEQFF. The DNA of the CDR3 is TGTGCCAGCAGCACCGGGGACAGGTCGTCCTACAATGAGCAGTTCTTC. The rearrangement uses TRBV13 and TRBJ2-1, with 8 bases matching TRBD1. J gave up 1 base and V 5 bases, and 7 bases lay outside the gene matches. The CDR3 runs 16 residues. Germline V CDR1 and CDR2: PRHDT, FYEKMQ (reference sequence).

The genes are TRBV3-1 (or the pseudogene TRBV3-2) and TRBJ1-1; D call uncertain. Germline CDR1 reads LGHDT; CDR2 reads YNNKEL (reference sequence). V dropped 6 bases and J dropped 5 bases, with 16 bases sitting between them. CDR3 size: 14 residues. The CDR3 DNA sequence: TGTGCCAGCAGACCGGACCCCCAAGGGACTGAAGCTTTCTTT. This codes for CASRPDPQGTEAFF.

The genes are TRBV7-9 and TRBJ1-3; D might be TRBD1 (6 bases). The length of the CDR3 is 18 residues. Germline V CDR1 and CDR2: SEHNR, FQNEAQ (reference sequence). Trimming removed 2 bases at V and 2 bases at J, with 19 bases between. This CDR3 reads CASSLRAVRGKPGNTIYF. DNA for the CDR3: TGTGCCAGCAGCTTAAGGGCAGTGAGGGGGAAGCCTGGAAACACCATATATTTT.

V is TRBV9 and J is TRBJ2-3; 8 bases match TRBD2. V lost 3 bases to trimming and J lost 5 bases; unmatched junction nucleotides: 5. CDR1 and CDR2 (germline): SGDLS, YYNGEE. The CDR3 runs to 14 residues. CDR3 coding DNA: TGTGCCAGCAGCGAGACTAGCGAGGGAGATACGCAGTATTTT. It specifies CASSETSEGDTQYF.

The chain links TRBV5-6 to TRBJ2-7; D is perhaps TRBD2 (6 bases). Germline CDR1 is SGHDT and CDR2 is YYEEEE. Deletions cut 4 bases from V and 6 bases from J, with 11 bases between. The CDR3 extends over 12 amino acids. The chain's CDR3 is CASSPGGTEQYF. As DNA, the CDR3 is TGTGCCAGCAGCCCCGGGGGAACCGAGCAGTACTTC. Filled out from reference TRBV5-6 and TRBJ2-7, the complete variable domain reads DAGVTQSPTHLIKTRGQQVTLRCSPKSGHDTVSWYQQALGQGPQFIFQYYEEEERQRGNFPDRFSGHQFPNYSSELNVNALLLGDSALYLCASSPGGTEQYFGPGTRLTVT.

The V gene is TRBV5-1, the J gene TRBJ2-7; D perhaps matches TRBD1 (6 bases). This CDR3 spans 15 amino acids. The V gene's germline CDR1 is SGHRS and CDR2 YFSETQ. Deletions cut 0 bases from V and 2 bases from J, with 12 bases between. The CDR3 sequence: CASSLGIGDTYEQYF. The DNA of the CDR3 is TGCGCCAGCAGCTTGGGAATAGGGGACACCTACGAGCAGTACTTC.

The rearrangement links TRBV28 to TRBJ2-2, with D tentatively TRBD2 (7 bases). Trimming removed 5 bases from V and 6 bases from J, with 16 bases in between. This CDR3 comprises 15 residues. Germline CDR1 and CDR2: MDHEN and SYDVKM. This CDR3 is CASSRRGAGAGELFF. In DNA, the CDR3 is TGTGCCAGCAGTCGCCGGGGGGCCGGAGCCGGGGAGCTGTTTTTT.

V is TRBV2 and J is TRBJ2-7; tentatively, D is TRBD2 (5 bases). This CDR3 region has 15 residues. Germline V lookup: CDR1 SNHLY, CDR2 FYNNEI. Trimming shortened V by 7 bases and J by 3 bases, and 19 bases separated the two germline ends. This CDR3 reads CASMVSGGSYYEQYF. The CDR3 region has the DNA TGTGCCAGCATGGTAAGCGGAGGCTCGTACTACGAGCAGTACTTC.

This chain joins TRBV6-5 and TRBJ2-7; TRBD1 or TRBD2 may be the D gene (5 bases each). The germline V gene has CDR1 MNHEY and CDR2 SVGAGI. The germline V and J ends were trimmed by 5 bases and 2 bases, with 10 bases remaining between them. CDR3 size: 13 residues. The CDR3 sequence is CASSPGTPYEQYF. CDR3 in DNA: TGTGCCAGCAGTCCAGGGACCCCCTACGAGCAGTACTTC.

CDR3 sequence: CASSFTVGLYEQYF. The CDR3 DNA reads as TGCGCCAGCAGCTTCACCGTCGGGCTCTACGAGCAGTACTTC. The chain employs TRBV5-1 and TRBJ2-7; D uncertain. The CDR3 consists of 14 residues. CDR1 is SGHRS and CDR2 is YFSETQ in the germline V gene. V shed 2 bases and J shed 3 bases, with 12 bases lying between them.

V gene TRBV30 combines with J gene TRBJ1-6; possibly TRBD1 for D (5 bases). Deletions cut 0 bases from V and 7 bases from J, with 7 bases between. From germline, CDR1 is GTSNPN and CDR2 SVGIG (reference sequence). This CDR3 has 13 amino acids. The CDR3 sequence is CAWSVRENSPLHF. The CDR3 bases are TGTGCCTGGAGTGTCAGGGAGAATTCACCCCTCCACTTT.

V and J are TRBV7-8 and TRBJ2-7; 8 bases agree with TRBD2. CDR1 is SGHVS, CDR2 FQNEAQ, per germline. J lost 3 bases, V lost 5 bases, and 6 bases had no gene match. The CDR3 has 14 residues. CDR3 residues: CASSPGGGYYEQYF. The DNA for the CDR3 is TGTGCCAGCAGCCCGGGGGGGGGCTACTACGAGCAGTACTTC. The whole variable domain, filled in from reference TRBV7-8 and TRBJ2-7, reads GAGVSQSPRYKVAKRGQDVALRCDPISGHVSLFWYQQALGQGPEFLTYFQNEAQLDKSGLPSDRFFAERPEGSVSTLKIQRTQQEDSAVYLCASSPGGGYYEQYFGPGTRLTVT.

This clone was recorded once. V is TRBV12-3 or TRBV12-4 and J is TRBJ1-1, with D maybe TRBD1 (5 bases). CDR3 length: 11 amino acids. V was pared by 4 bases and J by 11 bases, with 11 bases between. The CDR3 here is CASSSGRGAFF. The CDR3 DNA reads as TGTGCCAGCAGTTCAGGGCGAGGTGCTTTCTTT.

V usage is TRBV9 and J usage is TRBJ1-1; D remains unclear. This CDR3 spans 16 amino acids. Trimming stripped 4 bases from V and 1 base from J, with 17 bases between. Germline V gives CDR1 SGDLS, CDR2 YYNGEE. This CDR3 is CASSPGVRWGNTEAFF. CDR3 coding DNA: TGTGCCAGCAGCCCGGGTGTCCGGTGGGGGAACACTGAAGCTTTCTTT.

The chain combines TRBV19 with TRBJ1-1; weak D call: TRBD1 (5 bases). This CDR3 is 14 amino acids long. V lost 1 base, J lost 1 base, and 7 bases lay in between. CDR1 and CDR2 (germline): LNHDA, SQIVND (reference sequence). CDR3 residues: CASSIGQGNTEAFF. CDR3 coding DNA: TGTGCCAGTAGTATAGGGCAGGGGAACACTGAAGCTTTCTTT.

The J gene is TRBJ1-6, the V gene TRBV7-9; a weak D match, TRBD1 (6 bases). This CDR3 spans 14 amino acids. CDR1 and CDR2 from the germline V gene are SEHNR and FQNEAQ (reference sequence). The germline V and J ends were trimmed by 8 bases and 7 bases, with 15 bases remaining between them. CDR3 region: CASSTGAGNSPLHF. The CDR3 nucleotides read TGTGCCAGCTCGACGGGGGCGGGAAATTCACCCCTCCACTTT.

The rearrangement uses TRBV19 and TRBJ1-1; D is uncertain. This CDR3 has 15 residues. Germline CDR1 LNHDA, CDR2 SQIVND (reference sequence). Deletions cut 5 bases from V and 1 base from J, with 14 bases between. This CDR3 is CASSYIVSANTEAFF. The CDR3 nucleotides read TGTGCCAGTAGTTATATAGTATCTGCGAACACTGAAGCTTTCTTT.

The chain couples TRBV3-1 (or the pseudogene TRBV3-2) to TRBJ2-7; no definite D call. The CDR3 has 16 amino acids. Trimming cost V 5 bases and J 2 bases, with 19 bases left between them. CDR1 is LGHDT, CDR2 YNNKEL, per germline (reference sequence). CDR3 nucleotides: TGTGCCAGCAGCTTGGTCTCTGGGCGGCAACCCTACGAGCAGTACTTC. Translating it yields CASSLVSGRQPYEQYF.

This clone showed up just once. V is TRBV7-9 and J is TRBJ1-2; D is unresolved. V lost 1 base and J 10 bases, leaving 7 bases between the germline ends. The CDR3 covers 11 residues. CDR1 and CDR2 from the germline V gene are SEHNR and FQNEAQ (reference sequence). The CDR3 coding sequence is TGTGCCAGCAGCTTAGGTGCAGACTACACCTTC. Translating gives CASSLGADYTF.

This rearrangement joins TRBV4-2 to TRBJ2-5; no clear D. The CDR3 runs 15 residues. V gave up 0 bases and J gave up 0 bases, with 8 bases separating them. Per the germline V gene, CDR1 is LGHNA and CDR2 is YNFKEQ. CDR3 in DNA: TGTGCCAGCAGCCAAGATCTGGGCAACCAAGAGACCCAGTACTTC. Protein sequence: CASSQDLGNQETQYF.